This TCR beta chain came from a study of T cell responses to AZD1222 COVID-19 vaccine. Study-wide context: Whether given at about 4 or about 12 weeks, second doses were pooled. Study results and caveats: Epitopes outside B.1.351 and B.1.1.7 mutated regions reportedly drew nearly half of spike TCRs. Possibly, clonal diversity was underestimated; donors were largely white British and included more females.

TCRdb's table, derived via immunoSEQ multiplex PCR, lists solely in-frame clones and lacks some. The sample gives approximately 92,000 clones, 91% of which show up once; less than 8% is in the top ten. The V gene's germline CDR1 is LGHNA and CDR2 YSLEER. The CDR3 runs 14 residues. V lost 1 base, J lost 2 bases, and 8 bases lay in between. Only a few counts were recorded for this clone. Its antigen is currently unknown. The gene calls are TRBV4-3 and TRBJ1-1; D uncertain. Sequencing was performed on peripheral blood, taken on day 0 of AZD1222 vaccination. The TCR sequence derives from an adult in good health. DNA for the CDR3: TGCGCCAGCAGCCAAGCTTGGGAAAACACTGAAGCTTTCTTT. This translates into CASSQAWENTEAFF.